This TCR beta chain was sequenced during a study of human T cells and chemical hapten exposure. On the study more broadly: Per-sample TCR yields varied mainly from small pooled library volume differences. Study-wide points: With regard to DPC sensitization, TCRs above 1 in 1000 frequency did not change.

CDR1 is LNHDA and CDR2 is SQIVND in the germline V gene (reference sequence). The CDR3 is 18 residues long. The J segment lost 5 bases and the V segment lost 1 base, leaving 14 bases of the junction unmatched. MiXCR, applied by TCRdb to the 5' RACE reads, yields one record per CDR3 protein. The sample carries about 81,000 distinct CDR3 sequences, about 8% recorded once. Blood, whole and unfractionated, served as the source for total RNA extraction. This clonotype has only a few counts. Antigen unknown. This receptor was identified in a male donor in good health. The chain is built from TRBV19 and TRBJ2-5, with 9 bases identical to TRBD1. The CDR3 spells CASSIVRSGTGIRETQYF. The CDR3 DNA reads TGTGCCAGTAGTATAGTACGATCCGGGACAGGGATTCGGGAGACCCAGTACTTC.